Shown below are 5 T cell receptor beta chains from a single sample sequenced in a study of blood T cell repertoires in COVID-19. Data came from immunoSEQ multiplex PCR; TCRdb stores just in-frame clones and leaves some out. The profile covers about 240,000 clones, with around nine tenths appearing a single time and less than 8.5% taken by the ten largest. Sequencing was done on a sample of peripheral blood. The receptor source for this set is a woman between 70 and 85 years old with active or convalescent COVID-19.

This clone appeared a single time. The chain is built from TRBV6-1 and TRBJ1-2, with D possibly TRBD1 on 6 matching bases. Deletions cut 1 base from V and 4 bases from J, with 10 bases between. The germline V gene encodes CDR1 MNHNS and CDR2 SASEGT. There are 14 residues in the CDR3. CDR3 amino acids: CASSEGGRGYGYTF. CDR3 in DNA: TGTGCCAGCAGTGAAGGGGGCAGGGGCTATGGCTACACCTTC.

The rearrangement joins TRBV5-6 to TRBJ2-7, with TRBD1 identical over 7 bases. The CDR3 sequence is 15 residues long. Germline CDR1 is SGHDT and CDR2 is YYEEEE. After removal of 2 bases from V and 2 bases from J, the junction contained 7 bases not matched to a gene. This CDR3 is CASSFDREGTYEQYF. CDR3 sequence (DNA): TGTGCCAGCAGCTTCGACAGGGAAGGGACCTACGAGCAGTACTTC.

The chain uses TRBV7-2 and TRBJ1-1, with D unresolved. CDR1 and CDR2 (germline): SGHTA, FQGNSA. V shed 5 bases and J shed 1 base, with 14 bases lying between them. The CDR3 extends over 15 amino acids. The CDR3 loop is CASSPPREGNTEAFF. In DNA, the CDR3 is TGTGCCAGCAGCCCCCCTAGGGAGGGGAACACTGAAGCTTTCTTT.

The chain joins TRBV7-2 to TRBJ1-5; D call uncertain. Between the trimmed V and J ends, which lost 1 base and 3 bases, there was a span of 13 bases. This CDR3 has 16 amino acids. From germline, CDR1 is SGHTA and CDR2 FQGNSA. CDR3 region: CASSLGGFRDNQPQHF. Written as DNA, the CDR3 is TGTGCCAGCAGCTTAGGTGGGTTTCGGGACAATCAGCCCCAGCATTTT.

V usage is TRBV6-5 and J usage is TRBJ2-5; D call uncertain. Looked up from germline, CDR1 is MNHEY and CDR2 is SVGAGI. Trimming took 2 bases from V and 1 from J, leaving 5 bases between them. This CDR3 spans 13 amino acids. CDR3 bases: TGTGCCAGCAGTTACGGGCCCCAAGAGACCCAGTACTTC. It specifies CASSYGPQETQYF.